Sequencing of this TCR beta chain was carried out in a study of CD8+ T cells in alopecia areata. From alopecia areata patients, lesional scalp punch biopsies and peripheral blood were collected. Separation by sorting yielded CD4+ and CD8+ T cells from PBMCs. With respect to this clone: The antigen remains undetermined.

Unmatched junction bases numbered 7, after V lost 3 bases and J lost 3 bases. Germline assignment: CDR1 SGHDN and CDR2 FVKESK. This CDR3 contains 15 residues. General study findings and limits: In patients, TCRs were shared less clearly than in mice, and HLA may possibly be involved. Normal-skin resident alphabeta T cells also appear among scalp sample sequences.

Following extraction, RNA underwent reverse transcription to cDNA, which served as the sequencing template. Sequencing was performed with immunoSEQ multiplex PCR; in TCRdb, only in-frame clones are kept and a portion is missing. The table shows around 61,000 clones, with about half occurring only once. The sample in question was CD8+ T cells sorted from blood, obtained at week 0. The source is a human donor with alopecia areata. The rearrangement joins TRBV14 to TRBJ2-7; 8 nucleotides align to TRBD1. CDR3 nucleotide sequence: TGTGCCAGCAGCCATTTGGACAGGGTCTTCTACGAGCAGTACTTC. Protein product: CASSHLDRVFYEQYF.